The 21 T cell receptor beta chains reported below all come from one sample, sequenced in a study of T cell repertoires in cytomegalovirus infection. MiXCR, applied by TCRdb to the reads, yields one record per CDR3 protein. The data show around 630,000 distinct CDR3 sequences, more than 20% seen once. Sequencing input: CD8+ T cells from PBMCs. The receptors here all came from a human donor in good health (CMV status not recorded). Some clones in this sample may be carry-over from other donors' samples.

This clonotype was recorded a few times. The rearrangement joins TRBV19 to TRBJ2-5, with D unresolved. Germline lookup yields CDR1 LNHDA and CDR2 SQIVND (reference sequence). The CDR3 extends over 13 amino acids. V gave up 3 bases and J gave up 3 bases, with 8 bases separating them. The CDR3 DNA reads as TGTGCCAGTAGTATCGTAGGGAAAGAGACCCAGTACTTC. Translation: CASSIVGKETQYF.

This chain joins TRBV6-2 or TRBV6-3 and TRBJ1-4; D gene unclear. The CDR3 is 15 amino acids. V was shortened by 2 bases and J by 0 bases, with 7 bases between the two germline ends. Germline assignment: CDR1 MNHEY and CDR2 SVGEGT. The CDR3 DNA reads as TGTGCCAGCAGTTACCCCGGAACAACTAATGAAAAACTGTTTTTT. This sequence encodes CASSYPGTTNEKLFF.

This clonotype has more than one count but fewer than ten. This chain links TRBV4-1 with TRBJ1-2; D call uncertain. The CDR3 runs 13 residues. Germline V gives CDR1 MGHRA, CDR2 YSYEKL. Deletions cut 1 base from V and 7 bases from J, with 10 bases between. CDR3 nucleotide sequence: TGCGCCAGCAGCCAAGTTAATTCTGGTGGCTACACCTTC. It is translated as CASSQVNSGGYTF.

Comments on this clonotype: A much more abundant neighbour one base away suggests this may be a read error. The CDR3 carries no conserved terminal phenylalanine or tryptophan, so it likely arises from a read error. This chain joins TRBV7-8 and TRBJ2-5, with D uncertain. The CDR3 is 15 amino acids. Germline loops: CDR1 SGHVS, CDR2 FQNEAQ. V was cut by 5 bases and J by 3 bases, with 16 bases left in between. CDR3 protein: CASSPSLRWKETQYS. CDR3 sequence (DNA): TGTGCCAGCAGCCCCTCGTTAAGGTGGAAAGAGACCCAGTACTCC.

This clonotype has just a few counts. V and J are TRBV7-9 and TRBJ2-4; 9 nucleotides line up with TRBD1. Germline V gene data show CDR1 as SEHNR and CDR2 as FQNEAQ (reference sequence). The trim removed 4 bases at V and 0 bases at J, leaving 10 bases unmatched. The CDR3 runs 18 residues. The CDR3 loop is CASSYPGTGKKAKNIQYF. The CDR3 nucleotides are TGTGCCAGCAGCTACCCCGGGACAGGGAAAAAAGCCAAAAACATTCAGTACTTC.

The CDR3 bases are TGTGCCAGCAGTTACGGGGACAGGGGGCCCGGGGAGCTGTTTTTT. It is translated as CASSYGDRGPGELFF. The chain uses TRBV6-2 or TRBV6-3 and TRBJ2-2, with 12 bases identical to TRBD1. V lost 2 bases to trimming and J lost 6 bases; unmatched junction nucleotides: 1. The CDR3 extends over 15 amino acids. In germline, CDR1 is MNHEY, CDR2 SVGEGT.

This chain links TRBV19 with TRBJ2-1; D unclear. Trimming left V 0 bases short and J 10 bases short, with 13 bases between. CDR1 and CDR2 (germline): LNHDA, SQIVND (reference sequence). This CDR3 is built from 14 residues. For the CDR3, the DNA is TGTGCCAGTAGTATAGATGGCCGCGGCAAGGAGCAGTTCTTC. This codes for CASSIDGRGKEQFF. The whole variable domain, filled in from reference TRBV19 and TRBJ2-1, reads DGGITQSPKYLFRKEGQNVTLSCEQNLNHDAMYWYRQDPGQGLRLIYYSQIVNDFQKGDIAEGYSVSREKKESFPLTVTSAQKNPTAFYLCASSIDGRGKEQFFGPGTRLTVL.

This clonotype was recorded a few times. This chain uses TRBV28 with TRBJ1-1; no reliable D call. Trimming shortened V by 4 bases and J by 5 bases, and 8 bases separated the two germline ends. The CDR3 sequence is 12 residues long. Per germline, CDR1 MDHEN and CDR2 SYDVKM. This CDR3 is CASSSLRTEAFF. CDR3 bases: TGTGCCAGCAGTTCCCTTAGGACTGAAGCTTTCTTT.

This clonotype has at least ten counts. The V gene is TRBV14, the J gene TRBJ2-1; TRBD2 aligns across 13 bases. V lost 5 bases to trimming and J lost 0 bases; unmatched junction nucleotides: 7. The CDR3 spans 18 residues. The V gene's germline CDR1 is SGHDN and CDR2 FVKESK. CDR3 in amino acids: CASSKGLAGVSSYNEQFF. For the CDR3, the DNA is TGTGCCAGCAGCAAAGGACTAGCGGGGGTGAGCTCCTACAATGAGCAGTTCTTC.

The genes are TRBV27 and TRBJ2-1; 8 nucleotides match TRBD1. V shed 2 bases and J 3 bases; nucleotides not matched to a gene: 3. The CDR3 is 15 amino acids. Germline V gives CDR1 MNHEY, CDR2 SMNVEV (reference sequence). The CDR3 region has the DNA TGTGCCAGCAGTTTACCCGGGACAGGCTACAATGAGCAGTTCTTC. It is translated as CASSLPGTGYNEQFF.

The chain is built from TRBV4-1 and TRBJ2-7; 7 bases map to TRBD1. J lost 3 bases, V lost 6 bases, and 23 bases had no gene match. This CDR3 has 19 residues. Germline assignment: CDR1 MGHRA and CDR2 YSYEKL. DNA for the CDR3: TGCGCCAGCAGGGAGGTGGGACGACAGGGAACCCGGTTTTACTACGAGCAGTACGTC. Its translation: CASREVGRQGTRFYYEQYV.

This chain joins TRBV6-2 or TRBV6-3 and TRBJ2-6; a weak D match, TRBD2 (5 bases). Trimming removed 4 bases from V and 0 bases from J, with 13 bases in between. The germline CDR1 and CDR2 sequences are MNHEY and SVGEGT. There are 17 residues in the CDR3. The CDR3 nucleotides are TGTGCCAGCAGTTCCGAGGGTTTTCTCTCTGGGGCCAACGTCCTGACTTTC. This codes for CASSSEGFLSGANVLTF.

This clonotype was seen more than once but under ten times. The chain has TRBV29-1 and TRBJ2-3; 10 bases line up with TRBD2. CDR3 size: 15 residues. Germline loops: CDR1 SQVTM, CDR2 ANQGSEA. The V gene end was trimmed by 2 bases and the J gene end by 2 bases; junction bases not matched to a gene: 4. CDR3 coding DNA: TGCAGCGTTGAATGGCTAGCGGGGGACACAGATACGCAGTATTTT. Its translation is CSVEWLAGDTDTQYF.

The J gene is TRBJ1-6, the V gene TRBV18; TRBD1 matches 7 bases. Germline values: CDR1 KGHSH, CDR2 LQKENI. The CDR3 is 14 residues long. J gave up 11 bases and V 2 bases, and 6 bases lay outside the gene matches. As DNA, the CDR3 is TGTGCCAGCTCACCATGGGACAGAGACGCACCCCTCCACTTT. It translates to CASSPWDRDAPLHF.

The genes are TRBV19 and TRBJ1-2; D may be TRBD1 (6 bases). CDR3 size: 15 residues. The germline gives CDR1 LNHDA, CDR2 SQIVND (reference sequence). Between the trimmed V and J ends, which lost 7 bases and 0 bases, there was a span of 15 bases. The DNA for the CDR3 is TGTGCCAGTACCGCAAGGGGGATTCCTAACTATGGCTACACCTTC. Protein product: CASTARGIPNYGYTF.

This clonotype turned up a few times. The rearrangement uses TRBV7-3 and TRBJ1-1; no reliable D call. Trimming took 2 bases from V and 0 from J, leaving 10 bases between them. The CDR3 extends over 15 amino acids. The V gene's germline CDR1 is SGHTA and CDR2 FQGTGA. The CDR3 protein is CASSLDNRLNTEAFF. CDR3 bases: TGTGCCAGCAGCTTAGATAACAGATTGAACACTGAAGCTTTCTTT.

This clonotype was picked up many times. The chain carries TRBV28 and TRBJ2-7; D is uncertain. The CDR3 is 14 amino acids. Germline V CDR1 and CDR2: MDHEN, SYDVKM. V lost 7 bases and J 1 base, leaving 14 bases between the germline ends. The DNA for the CDR3 is TGTGCCAGCACCTCCCCGGGCTATTCCTACGAGCAGTACGTC. This sequence encodes CASTSPGYSYEQYV.

This clonotype was detected ten times or more. The chain joins TRBV5-4 to TRBJ2-7; a weak D match, TRBD2 (6 bases). The V gene's germline CDR1 is SGHNT and CDR2 YYREEE (reference sequence). Trimming shortened V by 4 bases and J by 0 bases, and 23 bases separated the two germline ends. This CDR3 contains 18 residues. The CDR3 spells CASSHLSGRPKSSYEQYF. CDR3 coding DNA: TGTGCCAGCAGCCACCTCTCGGGGAGGCCCAAGAGCTCCTACGAGCAGTACTTC. Looking up the rest from reference TRBV5-4 and TRBJ2-7 gives the full variable domain: ETGVTQSPTHLIKTRGQQVTLRCSSQSGHNTVSWYQQALGQGPQFIFQYYREEENGRGNFPPRFSGLQFPNYSSELNVNALELDDSALYLCASSHLSGRPKSSYEQYFGPGTRLTVT.

This clonotype occurred a few times. This chain links TRBV6-2 or TRBV6-3 with TRBJ1-3; D is undetermined. The CDR3 spans 16 residues. V was pared by 6 bases and J by 0 bases, with 15 bases between. From germline, CDR1 is MNHEY and CDR2 SVGEGT. The chain's CDR3 is CASSLSWTVSGNTIYF. The DNA of the CDR3 is TGTGCCAGCAGCCTATCCTGGACGGTCTCTGGAAACACCATATATTTT.

This clonotype was picked up a small number of times. The J gene is TRBJ1-5, the V gene TRBV3-1; possibly TRBD1 for D (6 bases). The germline gives CDR1 LGHDT, CDR2 YNNKEL (reference sequence). This CDR3 comprises 15 residues. Trimming shortened V by 0 bases and J by 6 bases, and 12 bases separated the two germline ends. The CDR3 is CASSQDKGEAQPQHF. CDR3 DNA sequence: TGTGCCAGCAGCCAAGATAAGGGGGAGGCTCAGCCCCAGCATTTT.

The chain recombines TRBV29-1 with TRBJ1-5; D possibly corresponds to TRBD1 (5 bases). The CDR3 length is 13 residues. Germline CDR1 and CDR2: SQVTM and ANQGSEA. Trimming took off 4 bases at V and 6 bases at J, with 13 bases between the two ends. The CDR3 bases are TGCAGCGTTGGGGGGTGGGAAGGTCAGCCCCAGCATTTT. It is translated as CSVGGWEGQPQHF.